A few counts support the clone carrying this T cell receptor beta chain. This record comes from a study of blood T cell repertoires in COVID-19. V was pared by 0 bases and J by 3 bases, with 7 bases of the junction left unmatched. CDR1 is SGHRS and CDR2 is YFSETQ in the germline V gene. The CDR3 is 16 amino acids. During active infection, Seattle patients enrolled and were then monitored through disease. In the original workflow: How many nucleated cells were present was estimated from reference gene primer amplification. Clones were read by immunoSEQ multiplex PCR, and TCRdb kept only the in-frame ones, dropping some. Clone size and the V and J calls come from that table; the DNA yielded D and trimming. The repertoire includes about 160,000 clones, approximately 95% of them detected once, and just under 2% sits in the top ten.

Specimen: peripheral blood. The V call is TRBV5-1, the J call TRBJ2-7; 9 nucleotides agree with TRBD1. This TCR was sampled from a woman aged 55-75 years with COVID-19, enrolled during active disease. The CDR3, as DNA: TGCGCCAGCAGCTTGGTCTCGGGACAGGGAAGCTACGAGCAGTACTTC. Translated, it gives CASSLVSGQGSYEQYF.